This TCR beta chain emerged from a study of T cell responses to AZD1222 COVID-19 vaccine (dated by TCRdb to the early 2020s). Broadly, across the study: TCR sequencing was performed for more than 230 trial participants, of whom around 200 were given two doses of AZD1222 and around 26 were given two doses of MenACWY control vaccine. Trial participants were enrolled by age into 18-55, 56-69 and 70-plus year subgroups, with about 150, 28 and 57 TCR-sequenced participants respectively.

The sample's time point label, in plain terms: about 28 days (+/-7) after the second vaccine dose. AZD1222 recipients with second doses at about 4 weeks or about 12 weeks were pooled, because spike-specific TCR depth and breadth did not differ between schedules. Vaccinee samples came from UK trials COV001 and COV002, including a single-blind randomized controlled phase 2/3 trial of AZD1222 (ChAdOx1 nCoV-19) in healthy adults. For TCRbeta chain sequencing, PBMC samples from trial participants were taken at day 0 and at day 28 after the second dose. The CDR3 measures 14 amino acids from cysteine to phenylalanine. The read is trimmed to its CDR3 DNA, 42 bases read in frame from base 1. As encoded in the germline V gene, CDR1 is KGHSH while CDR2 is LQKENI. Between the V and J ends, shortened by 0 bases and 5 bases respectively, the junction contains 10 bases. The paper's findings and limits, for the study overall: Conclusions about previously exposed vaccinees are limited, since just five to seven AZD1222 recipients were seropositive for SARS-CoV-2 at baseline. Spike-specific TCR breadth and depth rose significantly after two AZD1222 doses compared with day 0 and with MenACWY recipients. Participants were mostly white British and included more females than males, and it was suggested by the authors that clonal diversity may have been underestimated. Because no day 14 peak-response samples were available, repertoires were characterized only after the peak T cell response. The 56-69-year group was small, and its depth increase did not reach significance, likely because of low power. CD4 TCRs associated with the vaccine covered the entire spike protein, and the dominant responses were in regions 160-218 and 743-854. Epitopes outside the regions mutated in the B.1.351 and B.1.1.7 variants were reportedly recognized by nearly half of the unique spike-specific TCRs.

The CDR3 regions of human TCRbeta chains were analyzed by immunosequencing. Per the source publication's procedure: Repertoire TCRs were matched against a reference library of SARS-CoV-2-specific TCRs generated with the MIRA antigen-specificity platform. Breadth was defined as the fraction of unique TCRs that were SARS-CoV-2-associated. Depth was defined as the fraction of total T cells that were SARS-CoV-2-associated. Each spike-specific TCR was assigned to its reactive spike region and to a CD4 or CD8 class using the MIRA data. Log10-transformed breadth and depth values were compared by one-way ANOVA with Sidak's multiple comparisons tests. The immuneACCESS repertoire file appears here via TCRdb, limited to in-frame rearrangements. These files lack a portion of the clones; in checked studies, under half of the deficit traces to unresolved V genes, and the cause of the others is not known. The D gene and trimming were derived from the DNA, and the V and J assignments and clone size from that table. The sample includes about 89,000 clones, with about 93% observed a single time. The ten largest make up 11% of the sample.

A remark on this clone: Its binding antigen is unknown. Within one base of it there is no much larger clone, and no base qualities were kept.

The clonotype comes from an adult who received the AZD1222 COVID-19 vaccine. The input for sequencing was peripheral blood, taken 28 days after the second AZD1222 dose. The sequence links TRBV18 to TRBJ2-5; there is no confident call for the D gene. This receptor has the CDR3 CASSPPSGGETQYF. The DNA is TGTGCCAGCTCACCACCATCCGGTGGGGAGACCCAGTACTTC.